Given below is one T cell receptor (beta chain) in context. Its matching antigen is unknown. These data are taken from a study of Graves' ophthalmopathy and Graves' hyperthyroidism. Study-wide context: Hyperthyroidism was classified as stable if no ophthalmopathy occurred within 18 months of follow-up.

Study-wide results and caveats: Ophthalmopathy progression was predicted with about 67% sensitivity and 72% to 75% specificity. Separation of ophthalmopathy from stable hyperthyroidism was achieved by a 13-signature model, at approximately 88% sensitivity and under 82% specificity. Detection in blood was also observed for most expanded thyroid clonotypes above 0.001 frequency.

The TCR beta CDR3 regions underwent amplification from RNA transcripts. HTBI primers primed a first-round RT-PCR, and a second-round multiplex PCR followed. One entry per CDR3 protein, called by TCRdb with MiXCR from the multiplex PCR reads. The sample consists of about 590,000 distinct CDR3 sequences, about 40% of them appearing once. V dropped 7 bases and J dropped 4; count of bases not matched to a gene: 18. CDR3 length: 18 residues. Germline V gene data show CDR1 as SGHTA and CDR2 as FQGNSA. The rearrangement joins TRBV7-2 to TRBJ2-7; 11 nucleotides match TRBD2. Input material: peripheral blood or thyroid tissue (not recorded which). This clonotype was obtained from an adult man with Graves' hyperthyroidism. CDR3 sequence reads: CASNPRPGSGRAMYEQYF. The CDR3 DNA follows: TGTGCCAGCAATCCTCGTCCAGGTAGCGGGAGGGCCATGTACGAGCAGTACTTC.